The T cell receptor (beta chain) under discussion was sequenced for a study of shared clonotypes between healthy human individuals. The method was immunoSEQ multiplex PCR; TCRdb's version includes in-frame clones alone and lacks a portion of them. The sample has some 470,000 clones, over 60% seen once; the top ten hold over 10%. CDR3 size: 13 residues. The ends lost 3 bases at V and 5 bases at J; junction bases unmatched: 4. CDR1 is MNHEY, CDR2 SMNVEV, per germline (reference sequence). The TCR comes from a woman aged 40 to 49 in good health. Some clones in this sample may be carry-over from other donors' samples. The chain carries TRBV27 and TRBJ2-7; 7 bases are a match to TRBD1. Sequencing input: PBMCs. The CDR3 DNA sequence: TGTGCCAGCAGTTTCAGGGGGAGCGACGAGCAGTACTTC. This gives the protein CASSFRGSDEQYF.